This T cell receptor beta chain was sequenced for a study of blood T cell repertoires in COVID-19. Study summary: Spain, Italy and the United States supplied samples that represented acute and convalescent COVID-19.

Authors' processing steps: Amplifying reference gene primers gave estimates of nucleated cell counts. Clones were sequenced by immunoSEQ multiplex PCR, and TCRdb holds only the in-frame ones, with some missing. V and J calls and clone size are copied from that table; D and trimming were computed from the DNA. Of roughly 150,000 clones detected, around nine tenths appear once; the ten largest clones hold about a tenth. Patients from Seattle were sampled longitudinally, starting during active infection. This CDR3 has 15 amino acids. Germline CDR1 is SEHNR and CDR2 is FQNEAQ (reference sequence). V was trimmed by 1 base and J by 3 bases, leaving 12 bases between them.

The chain employs TRBV7-9 and TRBJ2-5, with D unresolved. The sequence was collected from a woman in her 70s with COVID-19, enrolled during active disease. Sample: peripheral blood. The CDR3 region is CASSLDSLGKETQYF. For the CDR3, the DNA is TGTGCCAGCAGCTTAGACTCCCTGGGCAAAGAGACCCAGTACTTC.